This TCR beta chain derives from a study of beta chain features in type 1 diabetes. General observations from the study: In every one of the four CD4+ subsets, TCRB CDR3s were moderately but significantly shorter in Type 1 diabetes patients.

For this clone: Its specificity is not known. The same CDR3 also results from other DNA sequences found in this sample.

cDNA synthesis used the whole RNA isolate, giving expressed TCRB sequences. The method was immunoSEQ multiplex PCR; TCRdb's version includes in-frame clones alone and lacks a portion of them. The sample consists of approximately 250,000 clones, around 15% of them appearing once. The CDR3 is 13 residues long. CDR1 is SEHNR, CDR2 FQNEAQ, per germline (reference sequence). V dropped 1 base and J dropped 1 base, with 2 bases sitting between them. The sequence was collected from a man aged 25-45 years with type 1 diabetes. The specimen was naive CD4+ T cells from blood. The chain joins TRBV7-9 to TRBJ1-3; D unclear. Here the CDR3 reads CASSLGSGNTIYF. CDR3 bases: TGTGCCAGCAGCTTAGGTTCTGGAAACACCATATATTTT. The variable domain in full, with the rest retrieved from reference TRBV7-9 and TRBJ1-3, is DTGVSQNPRHKITKRGQNVTFRCDPISEHNRLYWYRQTLGQGPEFLTYFQNEAQLEKSRLLSDRFSAERPKGSFSTLEIQRTEQGDSAMYLCASSLGSGNTIYFGEGSWLTVV.